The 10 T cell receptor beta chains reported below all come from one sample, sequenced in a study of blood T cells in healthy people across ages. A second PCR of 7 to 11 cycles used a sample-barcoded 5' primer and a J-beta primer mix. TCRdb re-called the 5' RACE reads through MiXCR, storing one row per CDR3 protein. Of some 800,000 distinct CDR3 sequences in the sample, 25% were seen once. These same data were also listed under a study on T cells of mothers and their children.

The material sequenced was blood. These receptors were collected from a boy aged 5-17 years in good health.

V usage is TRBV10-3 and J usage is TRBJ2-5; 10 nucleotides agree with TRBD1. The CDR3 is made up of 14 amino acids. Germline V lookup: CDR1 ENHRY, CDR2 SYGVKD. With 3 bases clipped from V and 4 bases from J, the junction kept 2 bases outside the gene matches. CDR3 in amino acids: CAISERDRGETQYF. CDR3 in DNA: TGTGCCATCAGTGAAAGGGACAGGGGAGAGACCCAGTACTTC.

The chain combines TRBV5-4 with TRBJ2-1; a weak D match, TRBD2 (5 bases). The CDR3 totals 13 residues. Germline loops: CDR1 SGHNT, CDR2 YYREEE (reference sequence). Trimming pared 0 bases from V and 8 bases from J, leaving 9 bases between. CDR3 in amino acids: CASSLEPGYEQFF. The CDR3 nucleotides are TGTGCCAGCAGCTTGGAGCCGGGATATGAGCAGTTCTTC.

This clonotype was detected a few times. In DNA form, the CDR3 reads TGTGCCAGCAGCCCTATCGACAGGGATGATTCACCCCTCCACTTT. It yields the protein CASSPIDRDDSPLHF. V usage is TRBV28 and J usage is TRBJ1-6; TRBD1 matches 7 bases. CDR1 MDHEN and CDR2 SYDVKM come from the germline V gene. With V trimmed by 6 bases and J by 8 bases, 10 bases remained unmatched. The CDR3 contains 15 residues.

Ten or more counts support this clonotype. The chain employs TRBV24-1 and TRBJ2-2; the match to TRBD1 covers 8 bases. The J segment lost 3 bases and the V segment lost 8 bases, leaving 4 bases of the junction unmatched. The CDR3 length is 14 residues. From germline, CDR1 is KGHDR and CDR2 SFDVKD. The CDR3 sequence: CATKGTGYTGELFF. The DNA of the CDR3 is TGTGCCACCAAGGGGACAGGATACACCGGGGAGCTGTTTTTT.

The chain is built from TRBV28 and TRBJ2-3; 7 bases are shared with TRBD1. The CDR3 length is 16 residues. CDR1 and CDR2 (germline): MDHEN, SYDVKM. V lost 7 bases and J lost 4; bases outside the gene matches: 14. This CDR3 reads CASIPDRQGEADTQYF. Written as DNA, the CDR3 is TGTGCCAGCATCCCCGATCGACAGGGCGAGGCAGATACGCAGTATTTT.

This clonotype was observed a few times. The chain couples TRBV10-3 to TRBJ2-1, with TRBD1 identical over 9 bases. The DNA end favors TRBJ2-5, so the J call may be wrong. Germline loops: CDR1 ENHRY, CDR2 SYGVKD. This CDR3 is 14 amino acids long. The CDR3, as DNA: TGTGCCATCAGTGGGGGACAGGGTCGGGAGACCCAGTACTTC. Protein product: CAISGGQGRETQYF.

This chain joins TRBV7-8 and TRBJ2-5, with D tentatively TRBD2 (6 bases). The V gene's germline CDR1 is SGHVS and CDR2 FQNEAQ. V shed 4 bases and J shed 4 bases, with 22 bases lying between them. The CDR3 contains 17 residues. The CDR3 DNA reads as TGTGCCAGCAGCTCACACGGGACTCGAGGTGAGGGAGAGACCCAGTACTTC. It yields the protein CASSSHGTRGEGETQYF.

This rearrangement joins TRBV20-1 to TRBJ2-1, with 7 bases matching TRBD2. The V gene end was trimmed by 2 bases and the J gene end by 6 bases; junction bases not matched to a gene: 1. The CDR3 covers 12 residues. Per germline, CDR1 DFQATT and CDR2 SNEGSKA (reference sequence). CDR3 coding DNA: TGCAGTGCTAGAAGCGGGGCCAATGAGCAGTTCTTC. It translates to CSARSGANEQFF.

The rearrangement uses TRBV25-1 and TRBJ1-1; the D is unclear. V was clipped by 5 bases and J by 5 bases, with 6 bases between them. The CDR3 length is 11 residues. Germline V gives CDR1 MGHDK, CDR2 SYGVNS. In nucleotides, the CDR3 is TGTGCCAGCAGTCGACTGACTGAAGCTTTCTTT. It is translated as CASSRLTEAFF.

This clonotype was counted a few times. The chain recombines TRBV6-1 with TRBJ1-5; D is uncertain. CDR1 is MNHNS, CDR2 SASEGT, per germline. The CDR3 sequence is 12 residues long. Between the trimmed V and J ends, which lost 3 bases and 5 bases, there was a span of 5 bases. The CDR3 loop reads CASSELYQPQHF. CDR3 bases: TGTGCCAGCAGTGAGCTCTATCAGCCCCAGCATTTT.